The 10 T cell receptor beta chains below all came from one sample that was sequenced in a study of blood T cell repertoires in COVID-19 (TCRdb year 2020). Library preparation was by the immunoSEQ multiplex PCR assay. The immuneACCESS repertoire file appears here via TCRdb, limited to in-frame rearrangements. These files lack a portion of the clones; in checked studies, under half of the deficit traces to unresolved V genes, and the cause of the others is not known. This sample is represented by 200,000 to 250,000 clones; almost 85% of them were singletons. The ten most abundant clones make up about 12% of the sample. Sequencing input: peripheral blood. The receptor source for this set is a woman aged 40 to 55 with acute or convalescent COVID-19.

The chain uses TRBV3-1 (or the pseudogene TRBV3-2) and TRBJ1-1; the match to TRBD1 covers 7 bases. With 5 bases clipped from V and 4 bases from J, the junction kept 4 bases outside the gene matches. This CDR3 has 13 residues. CDR1 and CDR2 from the germline V gene are LGHDT and YNNKEL (reference sequence). The CDR3 protein is CASSRQGSTEAFF. The CDR3 DNA reads as TGTGCCAGCAGCAGACAGGGCAGCACTGAAGCTTTCTTT.

The CDR3 DNA follows: TGCGCCAGCACCCCTTCGGGAGAGCAGTTCTTC. Its translation: CASTPSGEQFF. The V gene is TRBV10-2, the J gene TRBJ2-1, with D possibly being TRBD2 (5 bases). V lost 7 bases and J lost 10, with 11 bases in between. Germline CDR1 WSHSY, CDR2 SAAADI. CDR3 length equals 11 residues.

The chain employs TRBV24-1 and TRBJ2-5; D is possibly TRBD1 (6 bases). There are 14 residues in the CDR3. Germline V CDR1 and CDR2: KGHDR, SFDVKD. V lost 2 bases to trimming and J lost 4 bases, with 10 bases between them. As DNA, the CDR3 is TGTGCCACCAGTGATTACCGGGACATAGAGACCCAGTACTTC. Its protein is CATSDYRDIETQYF.

This chain connects TRBV27 to TRBJ1-5; the D is unclear. The germline V gene has CDR1 MNHEY and CDR2 SMNVEV (reference sequence). Deletions cut 4 bases from V and 7 bases from J, with 11 bases between. The CDR3 is made up of 13 amino acids. CDR3 protein: CASSSSRWQPQHF. CDR3 DNA: TGTGCCAGCAGTTCAAGCCGGTGGCAGCCCCAGCATTTT.

This rearrangement joins TRBV19 to TRBJ1-5; D is ambiguous. CDR3 length: 14 amino acids. V was shortened by 3 bases and J by 5 bases, with 11 bases between the two germline ends. Germline loops: CDR1 LNHDA, CDR2 SQIVND (reference sequence). In DNA form, the CDR3 reads TGTGCCAGTAGTATTCAAGACTCTTATCAGCCCCAGCATTTT. Protein: CASSIQDSYQPQHF.

The rearrangement uses TRBV3-1 (or the pseudogene TRBV3-2) and TRBJ2-3; D might be TRBD2 (7 bases). This CDR3 is 13 amino acids long. Trimming cost V 8 bases and J 6 bases, with 15 bases left between them. From germline, CDR1 is LGHDT and CDR2 YNNKEL (reference sequence). Written as DNA, the CDR3 is TGTGCCAGCCGGGGGGCTAGCGCTGATACGCAGTATTTT. This sequence encodes CASRGASADTQYF.

This clone was recorded once. The chain links TRBV27 to TRBJ2-1, with TRBD2 as a possible D gene (6 bases). The V and J ends lost 5 bases and 2 bases respectively, with 19 bases between them. Germline assignment: CDR1 MNHEY and CDR2 SMNVEV (reference sequence). The CDR3 contains 17 residues. The CDR3 sequence: CASSPPRGTGTYNEQFF. The CDR3 DNA follows: TGTGCCAGCAGTCCCCCCCGGGGGACTGGAACCTACAATGAGCAGTTCTTC.

The chain joins TRBV7-2 to TRBJ2-3; 9 nucleotides line up with TRBD2. Germline-derived CDR1 and CDR2 are SGHTA and FQGNSA. The CDR3 covers 12 residues. The V gene end was trimmed by 7 bases and the J gene end by 15 bases; junction bases not matched to a gene: 11. The CDR3 spells CASTRTSGPSYF. Here the CDR3 DNA reads TGTGCCAGCACCCGAACTAGCGGGCCTTCCTATTTT.

The J gene is TRBJ2-7, the V gene TRBV6-6, with 9 bases that match TRBD1. The CDR3 extends over 14 amino acids. The V and J ends lost 2 bases and 5 bases, in that order; junction bases with no gene match: 4. Germline CDR1 is MNHNY and CDR2 is SVGAGI (reference sequence). Here the CDR3 reads CASSYGTGYDEQYF. For the CDR3, the DNA is TGTGCCAGCAGTTACGGGACAGGGTACGACGAGCAGTACTTC.

In nucleotides, the CDR3 is TGTGCCAGTAGTGTGGGACTAGGCTACGAGCAGTACTTC. Translating gives CASSVGLGYEQYF. V and J are TRBV19 and TRBJ2-7, with 8 bases identical to TRBD2. CDR3 length: 13 residues. Germline CDR1 and CDR2: LNHDA and SQIVND (reference sequence). The junction had 3 bases not matched to a gene; V was cut back by 5 bases and J by 3 bases.